Sequencing of this T cell receptor beta chain was carried out in a study of blood T cell repertoires in COVID-19 (TCRdb year 2020). For context, the study as a whole: Samples covering the acute and convalescent phases of COVID-19 were provided by collaborators in the United States, Italy and Spain. The material from the prospective study consisted of cDNA or gDNA derived from T cells, B-cell-depleted T cells, or PBMCs. Deeply sampled blood TCRbeta repertoires from subjects exposed to, actively infected with, or recovered from COVID-19 were included in the dataset. The repertoires were released in a freely available public database meant as a resource for research on the immune response to SARS-CoV-2. The samples were drawn from two sources: the first 160 participants of the ongoing ImmuneRACE study, and fewer than 1,500 subjects contributed by 6 global collaborators. The sample metadata nearly always contained a de-identified subject ID, COVID-19 status, age in years and sex. Where available, HLA class I and class II types were obtained from metadata supplied by the sample provider rather than from assay-based typing.

Overall study results and their limits: Clinical and demographic metadata were provided uncurated, with the amount varying by source and participant.

Measured from the cysteine to the phenylalanine, the CDR3 is 12 residues long. Only CDR3 DNA remains: 36 bases, in frame from the first base. As encoded in the germline V gene (reference sequence), CDR1 is MNHEY while CDR2 is SMNVEV. V drops 6 bases and J drops 10 bases, leaving 15 bases in between. TCRbeta CDR3 regions were amplified from genomic DNA using the immunoSEQ Assay, a bias-controlled multiplex PCR. For the original study's pipeline: Within the assay, amplification of reference gene primers was used to estimate how many nucleated cells each sample contained. To quantify the absolute abundance of each unique TCRbeta CDR3 rearrangement, sequence reads were collapsed and filtered. For each sample, productive Simpson clonality was calculated as the square root of Simpson's diversity index across productive rearrangements. Not all clones reach the TCRdb copy of this immuneACCESS table, which keeps in-frame sequences only. Checked studies attribute under half of the gap to unresolved V genes and leave the rest unexplained. V and J calls and clone size are copied from that table; D and trimming were computed from the DNA. A total of about 170,000 clones appear in this sample, 82% of them only once. The ten largest clones add up to 22% of the sample.

Whole blood was collected in K2EDTA tubes by collaborating institutions according to the institutions' own protocols. For TCRbeta analysis, collaborators shipped samples in one of three forms: frozen whole blood, isolated PBMCs, or DNA extracted from either of those sample types. Note on this clone: Which antigen it targets is not known. No quality values exist for individual bases; no much larger clone is one base distant.

The chain uses TRBV27 and TRBJ1-2; TRBD1 is perhaps the D gene, given 5 matching bases. The sequence came from a woman older than 75 with acute or convalescent COVID-19. The sample taken for sequencing was peripheral blood. In nucleotide form, the sequence is TGTGCCAGCAGGGTACAGCGAGGACACTACACCTTC. Its translation reads: CASRVQRGHYTF.